This entry features one T cell receptor (beta chain) sequence. This sample stems from a study of post-analysis software for immune sequencing data. Study-level background: Relapsing-remitting, secondary progressive and progressive-relapsing multiple sclerosis were all included among the disease courses.

The TCR beta cDNA libraries carried unique molecular identifiers. In TCRdb, the PCR reads were re-called with MiXCR into one record per CDR3 protein. Of under 200,000 distinct CDR3 sequences listed, about 36% are singletons. Trimming removed 3 bases from V and 6 bases from J, with 20 bases in between. This CDR3 has 17 residues. The chain uses TRBV12-3 or TRBV12-4 and TRBJ2-2, with a tentative D call TRBD1 (6 bases). Sample: blood, taken after autologous hematopoietic stem cell transplantation. This TCR was sampled from a girl between 10 and 17 years old with multiple sclerosis. CDR3 in DNA: TGTGCCAGCAGTTTGGGTGTGGGGGCATTCACCCCCGGGGAGCTGTTTTTT. Its translation: CASSLGVGAFTPGELFF.